The present T cell receptor (beta chain) was sequenced within a study of OX40 agonist ivuxolimab in advanced cancers. For the study at large: At doses from 0.01 to 10 mg/kg, patients were given intravenous ivuxolimab every 2 weeks. Averaging roughly 60 years in age, with a range of roughly 20 to 90, the cohort was around 85% male.

Libraries were prepared by immunoSEQ multiplex PCR; TCRdb keeps only in-frame clonotypes and omits some of them. Altogether fewer than 55,000 clones are present, 80% being singletons, with the ten largest covering more than 6%. Trimming removed 6 bases at V and 1 base at J, with 16 bases between. Germline V gene lookup returns CDR1 MNHEY and CDR2 SVGAGI. This CDR3 region has 15 residues. This sequence originates from an adult with an advanced solid tumor such as melanoma, head and neck, liver or kidney cancer. This rearrangement joins TRBV6-5 to TRBJ2-7; weak D call: TRBD2 (6 bases). The specimen was CD4+ or CD8+ T cells sorted from blood, collected in a trial of the OX40 agonist ivuxolimab. CDR3 nucleotide sequence: TGTGCCAGCAGCCGGACCTTCGGGGGTTCCTACGAGCAGTACTTC. This codes for CASSRTFGGSYEQYF.